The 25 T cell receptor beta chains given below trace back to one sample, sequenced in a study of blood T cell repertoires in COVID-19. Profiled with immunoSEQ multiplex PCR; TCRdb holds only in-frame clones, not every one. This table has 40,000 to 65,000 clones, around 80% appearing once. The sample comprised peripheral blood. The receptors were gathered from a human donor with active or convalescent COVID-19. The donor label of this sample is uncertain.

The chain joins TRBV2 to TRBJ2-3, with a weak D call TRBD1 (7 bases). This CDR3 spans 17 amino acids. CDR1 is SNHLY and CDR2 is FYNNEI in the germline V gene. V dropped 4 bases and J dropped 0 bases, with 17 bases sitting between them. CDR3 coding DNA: TGTGCCAGCAGTGTAGAGGGGGCCGGGAGAAGCACAGATACGCAGTATTTT. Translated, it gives CASSVEGAGRSTDTQYF.

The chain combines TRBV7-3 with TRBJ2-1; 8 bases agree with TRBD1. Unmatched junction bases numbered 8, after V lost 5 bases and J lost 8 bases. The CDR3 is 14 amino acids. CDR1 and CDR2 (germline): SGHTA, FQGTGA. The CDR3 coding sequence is TGTGCCAGCAGCCTGGACAGGGTAGGGGATGAGCAGTTCTTC. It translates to CASSLDRVGDEQFF.

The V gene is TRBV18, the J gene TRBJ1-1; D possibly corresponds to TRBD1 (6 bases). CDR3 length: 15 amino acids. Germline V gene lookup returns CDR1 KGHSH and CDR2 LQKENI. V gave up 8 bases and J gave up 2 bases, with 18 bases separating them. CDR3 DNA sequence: TGTGCCAGCCGCGAGGGGGTGACAGGAAACACTGAAGCTTTCTTT. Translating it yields CASREGVTGNTEAFF.

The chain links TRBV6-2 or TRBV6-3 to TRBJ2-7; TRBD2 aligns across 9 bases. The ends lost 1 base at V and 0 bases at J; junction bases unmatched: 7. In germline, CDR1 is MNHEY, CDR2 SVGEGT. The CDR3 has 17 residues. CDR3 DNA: TGTGCCAGCAGTTACTTTAGCGGGAGCCCAAGCTCCTACGAGCAGTACTTC. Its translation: CASSYFSGSPSSYEQYF.

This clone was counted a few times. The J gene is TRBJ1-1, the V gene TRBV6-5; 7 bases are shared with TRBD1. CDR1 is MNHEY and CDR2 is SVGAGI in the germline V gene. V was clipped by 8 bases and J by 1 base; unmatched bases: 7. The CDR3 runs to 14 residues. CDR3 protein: CASEKTGRNTEAFF. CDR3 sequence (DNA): TGTGCCAGCGAAAAGACAGGGAGGAACACTGAAGCTTTCTTT.

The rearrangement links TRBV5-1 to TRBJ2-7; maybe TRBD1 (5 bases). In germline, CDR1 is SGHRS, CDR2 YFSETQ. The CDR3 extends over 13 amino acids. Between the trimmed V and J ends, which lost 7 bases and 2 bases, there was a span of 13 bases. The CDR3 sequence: CASSAQGAYEQYF. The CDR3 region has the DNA TGCGCCAGCTCAGCGCAGGGCGCCTACGAGCAGTACTTC.

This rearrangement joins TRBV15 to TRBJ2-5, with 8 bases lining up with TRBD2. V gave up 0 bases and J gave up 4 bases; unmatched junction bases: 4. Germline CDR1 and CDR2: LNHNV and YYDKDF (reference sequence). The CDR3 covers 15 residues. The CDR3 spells CATSRDPAGGETQYF. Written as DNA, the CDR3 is TGTGCCACCAGCAGAGATCCTGCGGGAGGAGAGACCCAGTACTTC.

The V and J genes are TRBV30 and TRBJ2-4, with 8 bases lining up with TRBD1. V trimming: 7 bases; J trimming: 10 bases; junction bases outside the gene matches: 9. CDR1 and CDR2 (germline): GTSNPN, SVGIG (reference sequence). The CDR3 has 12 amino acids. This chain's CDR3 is CAYQDRVNIQYF. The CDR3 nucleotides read TGTGCCTACCAGGACAGGGTAAATATTCAGTACTTC.

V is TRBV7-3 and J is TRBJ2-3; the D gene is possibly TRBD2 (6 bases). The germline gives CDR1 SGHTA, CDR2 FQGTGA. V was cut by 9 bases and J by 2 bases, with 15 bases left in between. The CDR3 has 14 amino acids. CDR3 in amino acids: CASHGGLATDTQYF. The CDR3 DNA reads TGTGCCAGTCATGGGGGACTGGCCACAGATACGCAGTATTTT.

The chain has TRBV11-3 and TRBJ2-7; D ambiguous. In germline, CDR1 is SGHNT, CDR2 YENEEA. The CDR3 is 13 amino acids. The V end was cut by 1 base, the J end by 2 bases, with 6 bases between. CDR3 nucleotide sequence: TGTGCCAGCAGCTTAGGTACTCCCTACGAGCAGTACTTC. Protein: CASSLGTPYEQYF.

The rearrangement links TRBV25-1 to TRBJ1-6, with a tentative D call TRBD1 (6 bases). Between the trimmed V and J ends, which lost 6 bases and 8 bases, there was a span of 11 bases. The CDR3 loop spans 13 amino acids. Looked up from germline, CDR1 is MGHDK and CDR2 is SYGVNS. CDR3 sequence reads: CASRQGIDSPLHF. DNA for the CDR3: TGTGCCAGCAGACAGGGTATCGATTCACCCCTCCACTTT.

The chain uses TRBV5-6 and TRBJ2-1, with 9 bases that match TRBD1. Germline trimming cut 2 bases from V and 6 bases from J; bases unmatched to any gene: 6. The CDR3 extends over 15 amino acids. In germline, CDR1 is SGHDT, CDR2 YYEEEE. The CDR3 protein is CASSLLGTGFNEQFF. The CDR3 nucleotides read TGTGCCAGCAGCTTATTGGGGACAGGGTTCAATGAGCAGTTCTTC.

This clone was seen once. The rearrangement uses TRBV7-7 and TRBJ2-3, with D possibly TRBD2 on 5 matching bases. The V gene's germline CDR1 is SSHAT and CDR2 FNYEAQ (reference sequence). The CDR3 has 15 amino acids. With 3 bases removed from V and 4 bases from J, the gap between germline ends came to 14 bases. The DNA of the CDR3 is TGTGCCAGCAGCTTGAGTGGGAGTCTAGCAGATACGCAGTATTTT. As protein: CASSLSGSLADTQYF.

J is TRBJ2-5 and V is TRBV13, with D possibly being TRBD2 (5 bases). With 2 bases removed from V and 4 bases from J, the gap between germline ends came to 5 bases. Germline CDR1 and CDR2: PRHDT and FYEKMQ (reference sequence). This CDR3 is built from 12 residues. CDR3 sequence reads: CASSLRGETQYF. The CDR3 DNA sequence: TGTGCCAGCAGCTTACGGGGAGAGACCCAGTACTTC. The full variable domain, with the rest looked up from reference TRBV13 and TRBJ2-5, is AAGVIQSPRHLIKEKRETATLKCYPIPRHDTVYWYQQGPGQDPQFLISFYEKMQSDKGSIPDRFSAQQFSDYHSELNMSSLELGDSALYFCASSLRGETQYFGPGTRLLVL.

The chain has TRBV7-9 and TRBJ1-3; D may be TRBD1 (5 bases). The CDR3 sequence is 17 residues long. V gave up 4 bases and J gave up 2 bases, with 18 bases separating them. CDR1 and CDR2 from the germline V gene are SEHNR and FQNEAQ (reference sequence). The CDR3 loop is CASSSQSTPTAGNTIYF. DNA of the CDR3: TGTGCCAGCAGCTCACAATCCACCCCGACAGCTGGAAACACCATATATTTT.

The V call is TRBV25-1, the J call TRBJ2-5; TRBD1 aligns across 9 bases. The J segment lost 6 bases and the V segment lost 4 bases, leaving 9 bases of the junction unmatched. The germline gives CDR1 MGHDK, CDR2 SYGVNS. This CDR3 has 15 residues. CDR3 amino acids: CASSGQGGPSKTQYF. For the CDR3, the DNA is TGTGCCAGCAGTGGACAGGGGGGCCCTTCAAAGACCCAGTACTTC. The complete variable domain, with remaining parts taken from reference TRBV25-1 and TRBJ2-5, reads EADIYQTPRYLVIGTGKKITLECSQTMGHDKMYWYQQDPGMELHLIHYSYGVNSTEKGDLSSESTVSRIRTEHFPLTLESARPSHTSQYLCASSGQGGPSKTQYFGPGTRLLVL.

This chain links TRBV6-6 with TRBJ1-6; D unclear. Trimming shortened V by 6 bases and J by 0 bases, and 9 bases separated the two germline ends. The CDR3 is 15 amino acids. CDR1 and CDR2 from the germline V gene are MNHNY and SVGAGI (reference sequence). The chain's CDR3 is CASRDGSSYNSPLHF. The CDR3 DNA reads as TGTGCCAGCAGAGATGGGAGCTCCTATAATTCACCCCTCCACTTT.

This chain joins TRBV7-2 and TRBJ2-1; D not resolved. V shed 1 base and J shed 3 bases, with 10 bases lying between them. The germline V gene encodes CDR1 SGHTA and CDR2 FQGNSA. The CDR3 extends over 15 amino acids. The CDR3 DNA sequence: TGTGCCAGCAGCTTAGTTGGCTCGAACTACAATGAGCAGTTCTTC. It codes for CASSLVGSNYNEQFF.

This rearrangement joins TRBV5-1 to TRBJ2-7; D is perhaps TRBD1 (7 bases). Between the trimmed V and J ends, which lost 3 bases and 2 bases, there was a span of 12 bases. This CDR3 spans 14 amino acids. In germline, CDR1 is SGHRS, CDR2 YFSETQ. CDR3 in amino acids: CASSWAGQTYEQYF. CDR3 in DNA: TGCGCCAGCAGCTGGGCGGGACAGACCTACGAGCAGTACTTC.

CDR3 in DNA: TGTGCCAGCAGACCGGGACAGGGGATTTTTAGTTCAGATACGCAGTATTTT. Its translation is CASRPGQGIFSSDTQYF. The V gene is TRBV7-3, the J gene TRBJ2-3; 10 bases line up with TRBD1. In germline, CDR1 is SGHTA, CDR2 FQGTGA. The V gene end was trimmed by 6 bases and the J gene end by 4 bases; junction bases not matched to a gene: 13. There are 17 residues in the CDR3.

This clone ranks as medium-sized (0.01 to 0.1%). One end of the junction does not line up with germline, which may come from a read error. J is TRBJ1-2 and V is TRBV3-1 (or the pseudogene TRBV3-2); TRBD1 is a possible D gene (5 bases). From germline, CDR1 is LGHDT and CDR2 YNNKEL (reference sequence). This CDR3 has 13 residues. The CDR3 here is CASSSGFNDGYTF. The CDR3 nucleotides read TGTGCCAGCAGTTCAGGGTTTAACGATGGCTACACCTTC.

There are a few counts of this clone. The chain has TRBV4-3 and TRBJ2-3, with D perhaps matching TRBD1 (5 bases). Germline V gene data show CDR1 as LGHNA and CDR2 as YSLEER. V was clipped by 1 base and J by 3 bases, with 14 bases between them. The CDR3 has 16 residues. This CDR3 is CASSQGGFTTTDTQYF. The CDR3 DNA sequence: TGCGCCAGCAGCCAAGGGGGCTTCACGACAACAGATACGCAGTATTTT.

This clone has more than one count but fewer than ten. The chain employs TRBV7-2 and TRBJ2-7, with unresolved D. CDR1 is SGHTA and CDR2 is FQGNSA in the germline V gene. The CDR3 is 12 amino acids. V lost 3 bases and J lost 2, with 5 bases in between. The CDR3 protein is CASSFDTYEQYF. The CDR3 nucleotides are TGTGCCAGCAGCTTTGACACCTACGAGCAGTACTTC.

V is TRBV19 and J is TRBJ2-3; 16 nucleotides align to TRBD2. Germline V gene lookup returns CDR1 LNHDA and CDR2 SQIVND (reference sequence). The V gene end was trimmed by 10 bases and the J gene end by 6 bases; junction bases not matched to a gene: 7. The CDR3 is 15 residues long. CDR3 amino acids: CATGTSGRAPDTQYF. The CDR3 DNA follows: TGTGCCACCGGGACTAGCGGGAGGGCCCCCGATACGCAGTATTTT.

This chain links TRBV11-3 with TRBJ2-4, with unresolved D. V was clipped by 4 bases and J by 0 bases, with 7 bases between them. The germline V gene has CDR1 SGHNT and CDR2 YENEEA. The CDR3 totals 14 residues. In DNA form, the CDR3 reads TGTGCCAGCAGCTCCGTACTAGCCAAAAACATTCAGTACTTC. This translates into CASSSVLAKNIQYF.